This is a list of T cell receptor beta chains from one sample in a study of vaccination effects on CD4 cells after COVID-19. Measured with immunoSEQ multiplex PCR; TCRdb has only the in-frame clones, and not every one. The sample yields roughly 29,000 clones, approximately 65% seen once. These receptors are not linked to any known antigen. The specimen comprised CD4+ T cells from PBMCs cultured without peptide, sampled before COVID-19 vaccination. Source of these receptors: a human donor who received a COVID-19 vaccine. The CDR3 runs from the conserved cysteine through the conserved F or W. D genes are given only for firm matches. Part of the rows lack a size; the others show once, few, many or a class for expanded clones.

TRBD2 | . | TRBJ2-5 | TRBV3-1/TRBV3-2 | TGTGCCAGCAGCCGACTAGCGGGGGGTGGGGAGACCCAGTACTTC | CASSRLAGGGETQYF
. | . | TRBJ1-1 | TRBV19 | TGTGCCAGTAGTATAATTATATCGGGGAACACTGAAGCTTTCTTT | CASSIIISGNTEAFF
. | . | TRBJ1-2 | TRBV5-1 | TGCGCCAGCAGCTTACAGGGAGATGGCTACACCTTC | CASSLQGDGYTF
. | . | TRBJ1-1 | TRBV30 | TGTGCCTGCCAGCCTAACACTGAAGCTTTCTTT | CACQPNTEAFF
. | . | TRBJ1-1 | TRBV5-4 | TGTGCCAGCAGCGGGCGACAGGACCCGGGAGCTTTCTTT | CASSGRQDPGAFF
TRBD1 | . | TRBJ1-1 | TRBV10-3 | TGTGCCATCAGTGAGTCGGGGACAGCAAACACTGAAGCTTTCTTT | CAISESGTANTEAFF
. | . | TRBJ1-1 | TRBV2 | TGTGCCAGCAGTCCCGGGGGGGGTTACACTGAAGCTTTCTTT | CASSPGGGYTEAFF
. | . | TRBJ2-1 | TRBV28 | TGTGCCAGCAGTTTACAGGGGGGTGAGCAGTTCTTC | CASSLQGGEQFF
. | . | TRBJ2-1 | TRBV7-2 | TGTGCCAGCAGCCAGTTTACCCCGACAACGTTTTTCTTC | CASSQFTPTTFFF
TRBD1 | few | TRBJ2-2 | TRBV2 | TGTGCCAGCAGCAGACAGGGGTCAAACACCGGGGAGCTGTTTTTT | CASSRQGSNTGELFF
TRBD1 | few | TRBJ2-1 | TRBV10-1 | TGCGCCAGCAGTGATCCGTCGACGAACGACAGGGTTACCTACAATGAGCAGTTCTTC | CASSDPSTNDRVTYNEQFF
. | . | TRBJ1-1 | TRBV2 | TGTGCCAGCATGACAGGGAACACTGAAGCTTTCTTT | CASMTGNTEAFF
. | . | TRBJ1-2 | TRBV2 | TGTGCCAGCAGTGAGCGGGGTAACTATGGCTACACCTTC | CASSERGNYGYTF
. | . | TRBJ2-1 | TRBV7-9 | TGTGCCAGCAGCCCGCGTGTAGGCTCCTACAATGAGCAGTTCTTC | CASSPRVGSYNEQFF
TRBD1 | . | TRBJ2-1 | TRBV7-9 | TGTGCCAGCGACGGGACAGAACAATACAATGAGCAGTTCTTC | CASDGTEQYNEQFF
. | . | TRBJ2-5 | TRBV5-1 | TGCGCCAGCAGCTTGGTATCCACAGGGCGGGAGACCCAGTACTTC | CASSLVSTGRETQYF
TRBD2 | . | TRBJ2-3 | TRBV11-1 | TGTGCCAGCAGCCTAGCGGGACAGCTCGCAATTAGCACAGATACGCAGTATTTT | CASSLAGQLAISTDTQYF
TRBD1 | medium-sized | TRBJ2-7 | TRBV3-1/TRBV3-2 | TGTGCCAGCAGCCTAGAGCAGGGGGCGCGAGGGCAGTACTTC | CASSLEQGARGQYF
TRBD1 | . | TRBJ1-5 | TRBV23-1 | TGCGCCAGCAGTCAGGCAGACAGGGCGGATAGCAATCAGCCCCAGCATTTT | CASSQADRADSNQPQHF
TRBD1 | . | TRBJ1-1 | TRBV5-1 | TGCGCCAGCAGCCCTCAGTTGGGACAGGGAGTAACTGAAGCTTTCTTT | CASSPQLGQGVTEAFF
. | . | TRBJ1-1 | TRBV7-8 | TGTGCCAGCAGCCACAGGGAAGGCGGTTGGGCTTTCTTT | CASSHREGGWAFF
. | medium-sized | TRBJ2-1 | TRBV10-3 | TGTGCCATCAGTGAGAATCCCCGGGACACGATTTCCTACAATGAGCAGTTCTTC | CAISENPRDTISYNEQFF
. | . | TRBJ1-5 | TRBV24-1 | TGTGCCACCAGTGATTTTGGAAGCAATCAGCCCCAGCATTTT | CATSDFGSNQPQHF
. | . | TRBJ2-4 | TRBV6-5 | TGTGCCAGCAGTTACGGGGGGCTCGAAAACATTCAGTACTTC | CASSYGGLENIQYF
. | few | TRBJ2-7 | TRBV18 | TGTGCCAGCTCACCACTTATCCCGAGTAGCTCCTACGAGCAGTACTTC | CASSPLIPSSSYEQYF
TRBD1 | . | TRBJ1-5 | TRBV19 | TGTGCCAGTGCCGGGACAGGGGGGGTTCATCAACCCCAGCATTTT | CASAGTGGVHQPQHF
. | . | TRBJ2-7 | TRBV3-1/TRBV3-2 | TGTGCCAGCAGCCACAACTTACAGGGCTACGAGCAGTACTTC | CASSHNLQGYEQYF
TRBD1 | . | TRBJ2-7 | TRBV10-3 | TGTGCCATCAGGACAGGACAGGAGTCCTACGAGCAGTACTTC | CAIRTGQESYEQYF
TRBD1 | . | TRBJ1-2 | TRBV6-5 | TGTGCCAGCACCCGTGGACAGGGAGCCATAGGTGGCTACACCTTC | CASTRGQGAIGGYTF
. | . | TRBJ2-1 | TRBV27 | TGTGCCAGCAGCCTAACCACCACCCATGAGCAGTTCTTC | CASSLTTTHEQFF
. | few | TRBJ2-1 | TRBV5-8 | TGTGCCAGCAGGTACAATGAGCAGTTCTTC | CASRYNEQFF
. | . | TRBJ1-1 | TRBV30 | TGTGCCTGGCAACTGCTCCGTCGGGAAGCTTTCTTT | CAWQLLRREAFF
. | . | TRBJ2-3 | TRBV13 | TGTGCCAGCAGCTCCCACAGGGTGTCAAGGGCAGATACGCAGTATTTT | CASSSHRVSRADTQYF
. | . | TRBJ2-2 | TRBV5-5 | TGTGCCAGCAGCTTGGCCTGGAAAGCCGGGATCGGGGAGCTGTTTTTT | CASSLAWKAGIGELFF
. | . | TRBJ2-1 | TRBV19 | TGTGCCAGTAGGGCCCGAAGCTCCTACAATGAGCAGTTCTTC | CASRARSSYNEQFF
. | . | TRBJ1-1 | TRBV18 | TGTGCCAGCTCACCACCCAACACTGAAGCTTTCTTT | CASSPPNTEAFF
. | . | TRBJ2-3 | TRBV15 | TGTGCCTCGAGTGGCGGCGGGACAGATACGCAGTATTTT | CASSGGGTDTQYF
. | . | TRBJ1-4 | TRBV7-8 | TGTGCCAGCAGCTCGGTAGGAGGGATCAATGAAAAACTGTTTTTT | CASSSVGGINEKLFF
. | . | TRBJ1-6 | TRBV14 | TGTGCCAGCAGCCAACAACAGCGATCACCCCTCCACTTT | CASSQQQRSPLHF
TRBD2 | medium-sized | TRBJ2-2 | TRBV11-3 | TGTGCCAGCAGCTTAGAGCAGTCCGGGACTAGATCTACCGGGGAGCTGTTTTTT | CASSLEQSGTRSTGELFF
. | . | TRBJ1-2 | TRBV20-1 | TGCAGTGCTAGTTCGGCCAGCTATGGCTACACCTTC | CSASSASYGYTF
. | . | TRBJ2-7 | TRBV7-9 | TGTGCCAGCACCAAGCCTTTCTCAGGGTACGAGCAGTACTTC | CASTKPFSGYEQYF
. | . | TRBJ2-5 | TRBV20-1 | TGCAGTGCTAGTCGGGGGGCCGAGACCCAGTACTTC | CSASRGAETQYF
. | . | TRBJ2-5 | TRBV2 | TGTGCCAGCAGACAAGGGGGGACAGAACAAGAGACCCAGTACTTC | CASRQGGTEQETQYF
TRBD1 | few | TRBJ1-5 | TRBV19 | TGTGCCAGTAGTAACGCCGGGACAGGGGCCCATAGCAATCAGCCCCAGCATTTT | CASSNAGTGAHSNQPQHF
. | few | TRBJ2-7 | TRBV7-2 | TGTGCCAGCAGCTTATATCGGGTCGGGCAGGGGTACTACGAGCAGTACTTC | CASSLYRVGQGYYEQYF
TRBD1 | . | TRBJ1-4 | TRBV2 | TGTGCCAGCAGAGGACAGGGGTGGGAAAAACTGTTTTTT | CASRGQGWEKLFF
TRBD1 | . | TRBJ2-1 | TRBV5-1 | TGCGCCAGCAGCCGCCGACAGGGCCCCGGGTACAATGAGCAGTTCTTC | CASSRRQGPGYNEQFF
TRBD1 | . | TRBJ2-7 | TRBV18 | TGTGCCAGCTCACCACCGGCAGGGGGCGCGGGCGAGCAGTACTTC | CASSPPAGGAGEQYF